This T cell receptor beta chain is drawn from a study of blood T cells in healthy people across ages. CDR3 length: 12 amino acids. Per the germline V gene, CDR1 is ENHRY and CDR2 is SYGVKD. V lost 5 bases, J lost 3 bases, and 5 bases lay in between. General study findings and limits: It was the long-lived donors that had more naive CD4+ cells and higher diversity than aged donors. Diversity estimates from one million T cells were considered underestimates. Age brought a roughly linear fall in TCR beta diversity measured per million T cells.

Note on this clonotype: The antigen remains unidentified.

Researchers isolated at least 6.5 million PBMCs per sample. The second PCR ran roughly 6 to 11 cycles with a sample-barcoded 5' primer and J-beta primers. TCRdb processed the 5' RACE reads anew with MiXCR; each CDR3 protein has one entry. This sample yields approximately 600,000 distinct CDR3 sequences, of which 58% are seen a single time; 30% to 45% belongs to the top ten. The material sequenced was blood. The chain combines TRBV10-3 with TRBJ1-5; D unresolved. This clonotype was sampled from a man between 60 and 70 years old in good health. DNA of the CDR3: TGTGCCATCAGTCCGAACAATCAGCCCCAGCATTTT. It codes for CAISPNNQPQHF.